A single sample is the source of the 24 T cell receptor beta chains below, sequenced in a study of beta chain features in type 1 diabetes. Study results and limitations: Moderately but significantly shorter TCRB CDR3s were found in Type 1 diabetes patients in all four CD4+ subsets.

Antigens of these TCRs are unknown. The isolated RNA, all of it, was reverse transcribed, so expressed TCRB transcripts were what got sequenced. TCRdb keeps only in-frame clones here, not all; method: immunoSEQ multiplex PCR. The table shows 500,000 to 650,000 clones, with about an eighth occurring only once. The sample comprised naive CD4+ T cells from blood. The receptor source for this set is a man aged 30 to 45 with type 1 diabetes.

V gene TRBV29-1 combines with J gene TRBJ2-1; the match to TRBD1 covers 8 bases. The germline CDR1 and CDR2 sequences are SQVTM and ANQGSEA. The CDR3 is made up of 13 amino acids. The V segment lost 6 bases and the J segment 4 bases; nucleotides outside the gene matches: 5. In DNA form, the CDR3 reads TGCAGCGTCTTGGACAGGGCTTACAATGAGCAGTTCTTC. This gives the protein CSVLDRAYNEQFF.

J is TRBJ2-2 and V is TRBV5-1, with D uncertain. The V end lost 5 bases, the J end lost 2 bases, and 10 bases lay between the germline ends. Germline V gene sequence: CDR1 SGHRS, CDR2 YFSETQ. The CDR3 spans 14 residues. Here the CDR3 reads CASRAAHNTGELFF. As DNA, the CDR3 is TGCGCCAGCAGGGCGGCCCATAACACCGGGGAGCTGTTTTTT.

The chain employs TRBV29-1 and TRBJ2-1, with D possibly TRBD1 on 5 matching bases. CDR3 length: 14 amino acids. Germline lookup yields CDR1 SQVTM and CDR2 ANQGSEA. Trimming took 3 bases from V and 5 from J, leaving 14 bases between them. CDR3 nucleotides: TGCAGCGTTGAGCGACAGAATCTTAACAATGAGCAGTTCTTC. This translates into CSVERQNLNNEQFF.

This clone was seen only a few times. This chain joins TRBV19 and TRBJ1-4; a possible D gene is TRBD1 (6 bases). The germline gives CDR1 LNHDA, CDR2 SQIVND (reference sequence). Deletions cut 5 bases from V and 4 bases from J, with 14 bases between. The CDR3 contains 15 residues. CDR3 amino acids: CASSPTGTLNEKLFF. DNA for the CDR3: TGTGCCAGTAGTCCAACCGGGACACTTAATGAAAAACTGTTTTTT.

The sample holds a few counts of this clone. CDR3 protein: CASRDYHDEQFF. The CDR3 DNA sequence: TGTGCCAGTAGGGACTACCACGATGAGCAGTTCTTC. The chain carries TRBV19 and TRBJ2-1; D might be TRBD2 (6 bases). Germline V gene sequence: CDR1 LNHDA, CDR2 SQIVND (reference sequence). The CDR3 loop spans 12 amino acids. Trimming removed 6 bases from V and 8 bases from J, with 11 bases in between.

This clone has more than one count but fewer than ten. V and J are TRBV18 and TRBJ2-7; 11 bases fit TRBD1. CDR1 and CDR2 from the germline V gene are KGHSH and LQKENI. The CDR3 has 14 residues. V shed 1 base, J shed 6 bases, and the junction held 2 bases outside the gene matches. The CDR3 bases are TGTGCCAGCTCACCACTGGACAGGGGGCTCGAGCAGTACTTC. Protein: CASSPLDRGLEQYF.

In its sample, this clone was seen once. This rearrangement joins TRBV19 to TRBJ1-6; 10 bases line up with TRBD1. The CDR3 has 15 residues. The J segment lost 6 bases and the V segment lost 3 bases, leaving 2 bases of the junction unmatched. CDR1 is LNHDA and CDR2 is SQIVND in the germline V gene (reference sequence). CDR3 sequence: CASSMWTGGNSPLHF. The DNA for the CDR3 is TGTGCCAGTAGTATGTGGACAGGGGGTAATTCACCCCTCCACTTT.

This clone showed up just a few times. The chain is built from TRBV13 and TRBJ1-2; no clear D gene. Germline CDR1 and CDR2: PRHDT and FYEKMQ (reference sequence). The CDR3 is 13 amino acids. The V end was cut by 2 bases, the J end by 1 base, with 5 bases between. The CDR3 nucleotides read TGTGCCAGCAGCTTAACCGGTAACTATGGCTACACCTTC. Amino acid sequence: CASSLTGNYGYTF.

There are a few counts of this clone. This chain joins TRBV5-4 and TRBJ2-1, with 10 positions matching TRBD1. V lost 3 bases and J lost 4; bases outside the gene matches: 4. Germline lookup yields CDR1 SGHNT and CDR2 YYREEE (reference sequence). This CDR3 has 15 amino acids. CDR3 region: CASSSWTGGYNEQFF. DNA of the CDR3: TGTGCCAGCAGCTCCTGGACAGGGGGGTACAATGAGCAGTTCTTC.

The chain links TRBV25-1 to TRBJ1-4; D perhaps matches TRBD1 (6 bases). The germline gives CDR1 MGHDK, CDR2 SYGVNS. The ends were cut back, 7 bases at V and 8 bases at J, with 14 bases in the middle. The CDR3 spans 13 residues. CDR3 in DNA: TGTGCCAGCACCGGGGGGGCCTGGGAAAAACTGTTTTTT. It is translated as CASTGGAWEKLFF.

Of note for this clone: Being one base from a much bigger clone, this may be a read error. Other DNA sequences within the sample encode an identical CDR3. The rearrangement joins TRBV7-9 to TRBJ2-5; D is unclear. Germline V gene sequence: CDR1 SEHNR, CDR2 FQNEAQ (reference sequence). V dropped 1 base and J dropped 4 bases, with 1 base sitting between them. The CDR3 covers 11 residues. CDR3 nucleotides: TGTGCCAGCAGCTTAGTAGAGACCCAGTACTTC. Translated, it gives CASSLVETQYF.

CDR3 nucleotides: TGTGCCAGCAGTTATTCCCCCGCGGCAGATACGCAGTATTTT. Amino acids: CASSYSPAADTQYF. The rearrangement joins TRBV6-5 to TRBJ2-3, with D unclear. Germline CDR1 and CDR2: MNHEY and SVGAGI. V lost 3 bases to trimming and J lost 4 bases, with 11 bases between them. CDR3 length: 14 residues.

In its sample, this clone was seen a few times. This rearrangement joins TRBV28 to TRBJ1-4, with 7 positions matching TRBD1. Losses at the gene ends were 6 bases for V and 4 bases for J; bases not matched to a gene: 11. CDR1 is MDHEN and CDR2 is SYDVKM in the germline V gene. The CDR3 consists of 16 residues. The CDR3 region has the DNA TGTGCCAGCAGACACCCGACAGGGACTATTAATGAAAAACTGTTTTTT. Translating it yields CASRHPTGTINEKLFF.

The CDR3: CAISIGQGRNTQYF. For the CDR3, the DNA is TGTGCCATCAGCATCGGACAGGGGAGAAATACGCAGTATTTT. The genes are TRBV10-3 and TRBJ2-3, with 9 bases identical to TRBD1. V lost 6 bases to trimming and J lost 7 bases; unmatched junction nucleotides: 8. The CDR3 has 14 residues. Germline assignment: CDR1 ENHRY and CDR2 SYGVKD.

The chain recombines TRBV6-5 with TRBJ1-5; D may be TRBD1 (6 bases). V lost 2 bases to trimming and J lost 7 bases, with 12 bases between them. The CDR3 totals 14 residues. Looked up from germline, CDR1 is MNHEY and CDR2 is SVGAGI. The CDR3 protein is CASSYVGGRQPQHF. In DNA, the CDR3 is TGTGCCAGCAGTTACGTGGGGGGCCGACAGCCCCAGCATTTT.

The chain has TRBV2 and TRBJ2-7; 11 nucleotides match TRBD1. CDR3 length: 14 amino acids. Germline V gene data show CDR1 as SNHLY and CDR2 as FYNNEI. The junction had 1 base not matched to a gene; V was cut back by 4 bases and J by 2 bases. The CDR3 DNA follows: TGTGCCAGCAGTGCGGACAGGGGGCCCTACGAGCAGTACTTC. It specifies CASSADRGPYEQYF.

This chain joins TRBV7-8 and TRBJ1-6; TRBD1 matches at 9 bases. V lost 2 bases and J lost 8; bases outside the gene matches: 7. This CDR3 contains 16 residues. CDR1 is SGHVS, CDR2 FQNEAQ, per germline. For the CDR3, the DNA is TGTGCCAGCAGCTTAAAGGGGGGACAGGGATATTCACCCCTCCACTTT. As protein: CASSLKGGQGYSPLHF.

This clone was observed a few times. The V and J genes are TRBV29-1 and TRBJ1-1; TRBD1 agrees at 7 bases. Germline V gene lookup returns CDR1 SQVTM and CDR2 ANQGSEA. Trimming at V came to 8 bases and at J to 0 bases, leaving 6 bases not matched to a gene. The CDR3 runs 13 residues. In DNA form, the CDR3 reads TGCAGCTATCGGGACAGCTTGAACACTGAAGCTTTCTTT. Its translation is CSYRDSLNTEAFF.

CDR3 amino acids: CASSLVGTGPDTQYF. In nucleotides, the CDR3 is TGTGCCAGCAGCTTAGTCGGGACAGGGCCAGATACGCAGTATTTT. This chain uses TRBV7-6 with TRBJ2-3; 9 bases agree with TRBD1. V lost 1 base to trimming and J lost 4 bases; unmatched junction nucleotides: 3. CDR3 length: 15 amino acids. Germline assignment: CDR1 SGHVS and CDR2 FNYEAQ.

The gene calls are TRBV23-1 and TRBJ2-1; TRBD1 aligns across 8 bases. TRBV23-1 is given ORF status, its function remaining uncertain. CDR3 length: 16 amino acids. V shed 2 bases, J shed 8 bases, and the junction held 11 bases outside the gene matches. This chain's CDR3 is CASSQINPGGGYEQFF. CDR3 nucleotide sequence: TGCGCCAGCAGTCAAATCAACCCAGGGGGCGGTTATGAGCAGTTCTTC.

A few counts support this clone. The chain couples TRBV13 to TRBJ1-3, with 7 positions matching TRBD1. V gave up 7 bases and J gave up 0 bases; unmatched junction bases: 6. The CDR3 runs to 15 residues. Per germline, CDR1 PRHDT and CDR2 FYEKMQ (reference sequence). The CDR3 coding sequence is TGTGCCAGCAAGACAGGGTCTCACTCTGGAAACACCATATATTTT. This encodes CASKTGSHSGNTIYF. Variable domain in full (rest from reference TRBV13 and TRBJ1-3): AAGVIQSPRHLIKEKRETATLKCYPIPRHDTVYWYQQGPGQDPQFLISFYEKMQSDKGSIPDRFSAQQFSDYHSELNMSSLELGDSALYFCASKTGSHSGNTIYFGEGSWLTVV.

The genes are TRBV10-3 and TRBJ1-4, with 8 bases lining up with TRBD1. The CDR3 sequence is 15 residues long. V lost 2 bases to trimming and J lost 5 bases; unmatched junction nucleotides: 4. Germline CDR1 reads ENHRY; CDR2 reads SYGVKD. The CDR3, as DNA: TGTGCCATCAGTGAGCAGACAGGGGTAAATGAAAAACTGTTTTTT. This codes for CAISEQTGVNEKLFF.

This clone has only a few counts. The chain is built from TRBV18 and TRBJ2-5; D is possibly TRBD1 (6 bases). The V end was cut by 2 bases, the J end by 5 bases, with 12 bases between. CDR1 and CDR2 (germline): KGHSH, LQKENI. This CDR3 contains 14 residues. CDR3 nucleotide sequence: TGTGCCAGCTCACCAGCAGGGGTACGGGAGACCCAGTACTTC. Its protein is CASSPAGVRETQYF.

The sample holds many counts of this clone. This chain links TRBV2 with TRBJ2-6; 7 positions match TRBD1. CDR1 is SNHLY, CDR2 FYNNEI, per germline. The ends lost 9 bases at V and 2 bases at J; junction bases unmatched: 7. This CDR3 is 15 amino acids long. CDR3 nucleotide sequence: TGTGCCAGTCACAGGGGTGTGACTGGGGCCAACGTCCTGACTTTC. Translated, it gives CASHRGVTGANVLTF.